This T cell receptor (beta chain) was captured by sequencing in a study of shared clonotypes between healthy human individuals. The study enrolled healthy HIV-negative adults without recent acute infections or vaccinations as donors. Every one of the donors was a Caucasian adult that lived in Nashville, Tennessee. V was pared by 1 base and J by 7 bases, with 11 bases between. This CDR3 comprises 14 residues. CDR1 is MGHRA and CDR2 is YSYEKL in the germline V gene. Only a few counts were recorded for this clone. Across several immunoSEQ plates, the genomic DNA of each subset was split evenly. The table came from immunoSEQ multiplex PCR; TCRdb's copy has only in-frame clones and leaves some out. This table has hundreds of thousands of clones, more than 70% appearing once.

The origin of this receptor is a woman between 40 and 50 years old in good health. Some clones in this sample may be carry-over from other donors' samples. The sequenced sample consisted of PBMCs. The rearrangement links TRBV4-1 to TRBJ2-1, with D possibly being TRBD2 (6 bases). This chain's CDR3 is CASSQGPGVNEQFF. Written as DNA, the CDR3 is TGCGCCAGCAGCCAAGGGCCGGGAGTGAATGAGCAGTTCTTC.